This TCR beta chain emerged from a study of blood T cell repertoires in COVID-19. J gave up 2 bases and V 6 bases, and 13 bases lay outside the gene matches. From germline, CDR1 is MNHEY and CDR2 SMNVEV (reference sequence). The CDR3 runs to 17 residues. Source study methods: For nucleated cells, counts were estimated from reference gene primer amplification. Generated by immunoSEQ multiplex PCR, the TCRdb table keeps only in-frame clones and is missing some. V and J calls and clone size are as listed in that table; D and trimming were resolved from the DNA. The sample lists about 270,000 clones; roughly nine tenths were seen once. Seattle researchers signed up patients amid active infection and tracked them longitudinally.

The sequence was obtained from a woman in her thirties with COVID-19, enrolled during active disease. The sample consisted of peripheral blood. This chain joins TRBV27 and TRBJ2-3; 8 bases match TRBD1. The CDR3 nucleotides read TGTGCCAGCAGCTATTCAGGGGGCCCGACGATCACAGATACGCAGTATTTT. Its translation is CASSYSGGPTITDTQYF.